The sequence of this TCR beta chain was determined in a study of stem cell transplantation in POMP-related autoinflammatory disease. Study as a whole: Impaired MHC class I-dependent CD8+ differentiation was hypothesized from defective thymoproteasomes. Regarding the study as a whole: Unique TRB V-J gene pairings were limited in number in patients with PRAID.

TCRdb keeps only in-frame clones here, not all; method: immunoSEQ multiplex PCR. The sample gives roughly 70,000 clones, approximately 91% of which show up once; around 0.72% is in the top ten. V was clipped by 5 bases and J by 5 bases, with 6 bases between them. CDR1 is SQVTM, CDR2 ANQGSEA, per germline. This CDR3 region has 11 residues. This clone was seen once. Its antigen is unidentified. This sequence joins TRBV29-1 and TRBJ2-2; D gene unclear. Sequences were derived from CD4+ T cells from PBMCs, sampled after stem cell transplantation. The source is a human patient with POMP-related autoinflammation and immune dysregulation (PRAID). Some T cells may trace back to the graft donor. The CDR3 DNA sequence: TGCAGCGTTCAGGCGACCGGGGAGCTGTTTTTT. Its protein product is CSVQATGELFF.